Following are 8 T cell receptor beta chains from one sample sequenced in a study of vaccination and CD4 T cells after COVID-19. Sequenced with the Oncomine TCR Beta short-read assay was DNA taken from cultured CD4+ T cells. In TCRdb, the PCR reads were re-called with MiXCR into one record per CDR3 protein. The data hold roughly 4,900 distinct CDR3 sequences, with 50% to 75% observed a single time. Treatment meaning: approximately nine-day PBMC culture with coronavirus spike peptide pools or control peptides (ViraFEST assay). An unexposed donor provided the CD4+ T cells, which were collected before the COVID-19 pandemic (2011-2018). Antigens of these TCRs are unknown. The source material was CD4+ T cells from blood, cultured in vitro. The source is a human donor in good health.

The rearrangement joins TRBV2 to TRBJ1-2; 7 bases are a match to TRBD1. CDR3 size: 14 residues. Germline V lookup: CDR1 SNHLY, CDR2 FYNNEI. The V segment lost 7 bases and the J segment 0 bases; nucleotides outside the gene matches: 5. The CDR3 is CASNGQAANYGYTF. Here the CDR3 DNA reads TGTGCCAGCAACGGACAGGCTGCTAACTATGGCTACACCTTC. The complete variable domain, with remaining parts taken from reference TRBV2 and TRBJ1-2, reads EPEVTQTPSHQVTQMGQEVILRCVPISNHLYFYWYRQILGQKVEFLVSFYNNEISEKSEIFDDQFSVERPDGSNFTLKIRSTKLEDSAMYFCASNGQAANYGYTFGSGTRLTVV.

The chain carries TRBV20-1 and TRBJ1-6; the D gene is possibly TRBD1 (5 bases). The CDR3 totals 15 residues. The V gene lost 5 bases and the J gene lost 0 bases, with 11 bases spanning the gap. CDR1 and CDR2 from the germline V gene are DFQATT and SNEGSKA (reference sequence). The CDR3 DNA sequence: TGCAGTGCTCCTGGGGGGAGCTCCTATAATTCACCCCTCCACTTT. As protein: CSAPGGSSYNSPLHF.

V gene TRBV7-6 combines with J gene TRBJ1-6; D not resolved. This CDR3 region has 16 residues. Germline CDR1 and CDR2: SGHVS and FNYEAQ. The V and J ends lost 5 bases and 5 bases respectively, with 16 bases between them. CDR3 DNA sequence: TGTGCCAGCAGCCCATCGGCCCGGTTTAATAATTCACCCCTCCACTTT. It encodes CASSPSARFNNSPLHF.

The chain links TRBV7-9 to TRBJ1-5, with no clear D. The CDR3 runs 14 residues. Germline-derived CDR1 and CDR2 are SEHNR and FQNEAQ (reference sequence). V was trimmed by 0 bases and J by 6 bases, leaving 9 bases between them. The CDR3 nucleotides read TGTGCCAGCAGCTTAGCGGGTGGAGGTCAGCCCCAGCATTTT. This translates into CASSLAGGGQPQHF.

This clonotype was detected only a few times. V and J are TRBV6-1 and TRBJ2-5, with D perhaps matching TRBD2 (7 bases). This CDR3 contains 16 residues. Germline-derived CDR1 and CDR2 are MNHNS and SASEGT. Trimming took 2 bases from V and 6 from J, leaving 19 bases between them. The CDR3 DNA is TGTGCCAGCAGTGAATTTGCGGGGGCTACCAGAAAGACCCAGTACTTC. The encoded protein is CASSEFAGATRKTQYF.

This chain joins TRBV20-1 and TRBJ1-5; D uncertain. This CDR3 has 14 amino acids. Per the germline V gene, CDR1 is DFQATT and CDR2 is SNEGSKA (reference sequence). V was clipped by 3 bases and J by 4 bases, with 13 bases between them. CDR3 DNA sequence: TGCAGTGCTAGTCCCTCCCGTATGAATCAGCCCCAGCATTTT. Protein: CSASPSRMNQPQHF.

This clonotype turned up a few times. The V call is TRBV12-3 or TRBV12-4, the J call TRBJ2-7, with TRBD2 identical over 7 bases. V dropped 6 bases and J dropped 2; count of bases not matched to a gene: 13. The CDR3 loop spans 16 amino acids. CDR3: CASSPKLAKPPYEQYF. The CDR3, as DNA: TGTGCCAGCAGCCCGAAACTAGCGAAGCCCCCCTACGAGCAGTACTTC.

CDR3 sequence: CASSKGRTPTINYGYTF. CDR3 bases: TGTGCCAGCAGCAAAGGGAGGACTCCAACGATTAACTATGGCTACACCTTC. The chain employs TRBV21-1 and TRBJ1-2. TRBV21-1 constitutes a pseudogene. There are 17 residues in the CDR3.